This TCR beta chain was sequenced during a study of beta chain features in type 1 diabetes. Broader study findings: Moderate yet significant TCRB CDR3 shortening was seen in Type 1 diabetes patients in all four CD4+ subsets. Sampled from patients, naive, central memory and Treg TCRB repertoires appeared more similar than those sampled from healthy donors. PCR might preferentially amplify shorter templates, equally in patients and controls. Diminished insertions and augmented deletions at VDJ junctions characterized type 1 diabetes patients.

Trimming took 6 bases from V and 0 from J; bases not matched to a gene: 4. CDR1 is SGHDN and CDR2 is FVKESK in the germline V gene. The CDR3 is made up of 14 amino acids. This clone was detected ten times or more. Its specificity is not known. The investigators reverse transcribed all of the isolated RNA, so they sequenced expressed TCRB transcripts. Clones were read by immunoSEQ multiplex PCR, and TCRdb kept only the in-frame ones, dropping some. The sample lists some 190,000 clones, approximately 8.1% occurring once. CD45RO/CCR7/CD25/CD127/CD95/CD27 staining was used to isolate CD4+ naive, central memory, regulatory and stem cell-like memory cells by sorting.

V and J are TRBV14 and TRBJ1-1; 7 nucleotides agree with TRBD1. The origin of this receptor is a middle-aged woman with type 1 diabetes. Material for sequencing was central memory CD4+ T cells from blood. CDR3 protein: CASRPTGMNTEAFF. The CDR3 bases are TGTGCCAGCAGGCCGACAGGGATGAACACTGAAGCTTTCTTT.